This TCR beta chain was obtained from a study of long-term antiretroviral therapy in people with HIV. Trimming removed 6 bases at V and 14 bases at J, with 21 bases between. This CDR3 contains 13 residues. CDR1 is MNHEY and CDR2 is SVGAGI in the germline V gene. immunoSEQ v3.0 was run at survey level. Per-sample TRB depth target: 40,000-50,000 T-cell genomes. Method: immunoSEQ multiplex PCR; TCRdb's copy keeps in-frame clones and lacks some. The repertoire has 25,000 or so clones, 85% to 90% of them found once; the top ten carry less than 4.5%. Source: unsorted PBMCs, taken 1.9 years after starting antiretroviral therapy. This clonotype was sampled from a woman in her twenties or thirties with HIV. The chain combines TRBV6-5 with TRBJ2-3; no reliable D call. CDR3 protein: CASSTSLSLGWYF. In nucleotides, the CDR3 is TGTGCCAGCAGCACCTCATTATCCCTGGGGTGGTATTTT.